One and the same sample provided the 12 T cell receptor beta chains below, sequenced in a study of T-cell reconstitution after alpha-beta-depleted transplantation in children. TCRbeta library construction was performed incorporating unique molecular identifiers. TCRdb analysed the PCR reads with MiXCR anew, one entry per CDR3 protein. The repertoire consists of about 400,000 distinct CDR3 sequences, with roughly 21% occurring once and the leading ten covering approximately 3.8%. Sequencing used PBMCs from the stem cell graft donor, obtained from the stem cell graft. These TCRs come from a human donor who donated a stem cell graft to a child with acute myeloid leukemia.

The rearrangement uses TRBV20-1 and TRBJ1-1; tentative D call: TRBD1 (5 bases). CDR3 length: 12 amino acids. The germline CDR1 and CDR2 sequences are DFQATT and SNEGSKA (reference sequence). Trimming took 1 base from V and 6 from J, leaving 9 bases between them. The CDR3 DNA follows: TGCAGTGCTAGAGCGGGGGGGGCTGAAGCTTTCTTT. Its translation is CSARAGGAEAFF.

The chain has TRBV20-1 and TRBJ2-7; 8 nucleotides line up with TRBD2. The trim removed 6 bases at V and 1 base at J, leaving 8 bases unmatched. The CDR3 covers 14 residues. The germline CDR1 and CDR2 sequences are DFQATT and SNEGSKA (reference sequence). The CDR3 DNA sequence: TGCAGTGCGGAAAGCGGGGGATTTTCCTACGAGCAGTACTTC. Translation gives CSAESGGFSYEQYF.

The V call is TRBV5-1, the J call TRBJ2-7; TRBD1 aligns across 7 bases. Germline V gives CDR1 SGHRS, CDR2 YFSETQ. V shed 0 bases, J shed 3 bases, and the junction held 6 bases outside the gene matches. The CDR3 contains 15 residues. CDR3: CASSLEGAAIYEQYF. The CDR3 DNA follows: TGCGCCAGCAGCTTGGAGGGGGCGGCAATCTACGAGCAGTACTTC. Full variable domain (rest looked up from reference TRBV5-1 and TRBJ2-7): KAGVTQTPRYLIKTRGQQVTLSCSPISGHRSVSWYQQTPGQGLQFLFEYFSETQRNKGNFPGRFSGRQFSNSRSEMNVSTLELGDSALYLCASSLEGAAIYEQYFGPGTRLTVT.

This clonotype was observed a handful of times. This rearrangement joins TRBV24-1 to TRBJ1-5; tentative D call: TRBD1 (5 bases). The CDR3 is 14 amino acids. V lost 2 bases and J lost 2, with 6 bases in between. Germline V gives CDR1 KGHDR, CDR2 SFDVKD. This CDR3 is CATSDWGGNQPQHF. In nucleotides, the CDR3 is TGTGCCACCAGTGATTGGGGGGGCAATCAGCCCCAGCATTTT.

The chain is built from TRBV24-1 and TRBJ2-1; 11 nucleotides line up with TRBD2. The CDR3 sequence is 15 residues long. Germline CDR1 is KGHDR and CDR2 is SFDVKD. The J segment lost 8 bases and the V segment lost 5 bases, leaving 7 bases of the junction unmatched. CDR3 nucleotide sequence: TGTGCCACCAGTGTTACTAGCGGGAGCTCGGATGAGCAGTTCTTC. Translation gives CATSVTSGSSDEQFF.

This clonotype came up a few times. This chain joins TRBV7-2 and TRBJ2-2; D not resolved. CDR3 size: 16 residues. V was shortened by 7 bases and J by 4 bases, with 19 bases between the two germline ends. CDR1 SGHTA and CDR2 FQGNSA come from the germline V gene. CDR3 sequence (DNA): TGTGCCAGCACGTGGGTTAGCTCCCCAGTCACCGGGGAGCTGTTTTTT. It is translated as CASTWVSSPVTGELFF.

There are many counts of this clonotype. The DNA of the CDR3 is TGCAGTGCTAGCGGTACGGGTGAGACCCAGTACTTC. It encodes CSASGTGETQYF. The chain uses TRBV20-1 and TRBJ2-5; no reliable D call. The length of the CDR3 is 12 residues. In germline, CDR1 is DFQATT, CDR2 SNEGSKA (reference sequence). V was clipped by 3 bases and J by 5 bases, with 10 bases between them.

The chain is built from TRBV4-2 and TRBJ2-3; D may be TRBD2 (5 bases). The germline V gene encodes CDR1 LGHNA and CDR2 YNFKEQ. The CDR3 totals 15 residues. V was trimmed by 5 bases and J by 3 bases, leaving 15 bases between them. Written as DNA, the CDR3 is TGTGCCAGCAGCTACCAGCCGGAGGTGACAGATACGCAGTATTTT. It encodes CASSYQPEVTDTQYF.

This clonotype was picked up a small number of times. The chain links TRBV7-2 to TRBJ2-7, with 8 bases that match TRBD2. V shed 5 bases, J shed 1 base, and the junction held 7 bases outside the gene matches. CDR3 size: 15 residues. Germline lookup yields CDR1 SGHTA and CDR2 FQGNSA. The CDR3 DNA reads TGTGCCAGCAGCAACCCGGGACTAGGGTCCTACGAGCAGTACTTC. Its protein is CASSNPGLGSYEQYF.

This clonotype was seen only a few times. V gene TRBV5-1 combines with J gene TRBJ2-7, with D perhaps matching TRBD1 (6 bases). V gave up 2 bases and J gave up 2 bases, with 11 bases separating them. This CDR3 is 14 amino acids long. Germline lookup yields CDR1 SGHRS and CDR2 YFSETQ. CDR3 bases: TGCGCCAGCAGCTTACAGGACAGAACCTACGAGCAGTACTTC. Its translation: CASSLQDRTYEQYF.

V is TRBV2 and J is TRBJ2-1; TRBD2 agrees at 10 bases. V lost 0 bases and J lost 4; bases outside the gene matches: 9. Germline CDR1 and CDR2: SNHLY and FYNNEI. This CDR3 is 18 amino acids long. The CDR3, as DNA: TGTGCCAGCAGTGAAGCTTCGGGACTAGCGTCGACATACAATGAGCAGTTCTTC. Translation: CASSEASGLASTYNEQFF.

This chain connects TRBV28 to TRBJ2-7; unclear D gene. Germline V gene sequence: CDR1 MDHEN, CDR2 SYDVKM. The CDR3 totals 13 residues. V shed 3 bases and J shed 4 bases, with 10 bases lying between them. CDR3 loop: CASSLPPIYEQYF. The CDR3, as DNA: TGTGCCAGCAGTTTGCCCCCAATATACGAGCAGTACTTC.